The 18 T cell receptor beta chains reported below all come from one sample, sequenced in a study of T cells in Graves' hyperthyroidism and ophthalmopathy. Amplification of TCR beta CDR3 regions used RNA as the template. RT-PCR in the first round (using the HTBI primer set) targeted the TCR CDR3. In TCRdb, the multiplex PCR reads were re-called with MiXCR into one record per CDR3 protein. The sample yields fewer than 800,000 distinct CDR3 sequences, about 17% seen once. Sequencing was done on a sample of blood. Receptors were obtained from a man between 18 and 35 years old with Graves' hyperthyroidism.

V gene TRBV20-1 combines with J gene TRBJ2-2; 8 nucleotides match TRBD2. Germline CDR1 reads DFQATT; CDR2 reads SNEGSKA (reference sequence). This CDR3 is built from 16 residues. J gave up 1 base and V 0 bases, and 4 bases lay outside the gene matches. This CDR3 is CSARDSSGKNTGELFF. CDR3 DNA sequence: TGCAGTGCTAGAGATAGTAGCGGGAAGAACACCGGGGAGCTGTTTTTT.

The chain carries TRBV4-1 and TRBJ1-6; D perhaps matches TRBD1 (6 bases). V was shortened by 2 bases and J by 1 base, with 9 bases between the two germline ends. Per germline, CDR1 MGHRA and CDR2 YSYEKL. The CDR3 extends over 16 amino acids. The CDR3 nucleotides are TGCGCCAGCAGCCAACCTACAGGGTCCTATAATTCACCCCTCCACTTT. Translation gives CASSQPTGSYNSPLHF.

In this sample, this clonotype turned up a few times. V gene TRBV25-1 combines with J gene TRBJ1-5; unclear D gene. This CDR3 has 13 amino acids. The germline CDR1 and CDR2 sequences are MGHDK and SYGVNS. The ends were cut back, 3 bases at V and 4 bases at J, with 7 bases in the middle. Written as DNA, the CDR3 is TGTGCCAGCAGTGAGTTAGGAAATCAGCCCCAGCATTTT. It yields the protein CASSELGNQPQHF.

This clonotype occurred many times. V usage is TRBV6-1 and J usage is TRBJ2-3; TRBD2 might be the D (6 bases). The germline V and J ends were trimmed by 2 bases and 4 bases, with 10 bases remaining between them. The CDR3 has 14 residues. Germline V gene data show CDR1 as MNHNS and CDR2 as SASEGT. CDR3 residues: CASSEQGGPDTQYF. The CDR3 region has the DNA TGTGCCAGCAGTGAACAGGGAGGACCAGATACGCAGTATTTT.

This clonotype has a handful of counts. This chain joins TRBV3-1 and TRBJ2-7; 9 positions match TRBD1. The length of the CDR3 is 15 residues. Germline V CDR1 and CDR2: LGHDT, YNNKEL (reference sequence). V trimming: 4 bases; J trimming: 5 bases; junction bases outside the gene matches: 9. CDR3 sequence reads: CASSPTPTGGNEQYF. CDR3 DNA sequence: TGTGCCAGCAGCCCGACGCCGACAGGGGGAAACGAGCAGTACTTC.

The gene calls are TRBV4-2 and TRBJ2-5; 13 positions match TRBD2. The ends lost 4 bases at V and 1 base at J; junction bases unmatched: 9. The V gene's germline CDR1 is LGHNA and CDR2 YNFKEQ. This CDR3 is 18 amino acids long. CDR3 DNA sequence: TGTGCCAGCAGCCGGGGCACTAGCGGGAGGGCGGGCCAAGAGACCCAGTACTTC. This gives the protein CASSRGTSGRAGQETQYF.

This clonotype has at least ten counts. The chain combines TRBV27 with TRBJ2-5, with 7 bases that match TRBD1. Per germline, CDR1 MNHEY and CDR2 SMNVEV (reference sequence). J lost 4 bases, V lost 5 bases, and 7 bases had no gene match. CDR3 length equals 14 residues. CDR3 loop: CASSPTAGGETQYF. The CDR3 coding sequence is TGTGCCAGCAGTCCAACAGCAGGGGGAGAGACCCAGTACTTC.

The chain uses TRBV5-1 and TRBJ1-2, with 8 positions matching TRBD1. In germline, CDR1 is SGHRS, CDR2 YFSETQ. V shed 6 bases and J 3 bases; nucleotides not matched to a gene: 7. The CDR3 totals 14 residues. Here the CDR3 DNA reads TGCGCCAGCAATCAGGGGGCGGTCGACTATGGCTACACCTTC. It translates to CASNQGAVDYGYTF.

There are a few counts of this clonotype. Mismatch with germline at one junction end may stem from a read error. The CDR3 region is CATSPGPQGTQYF. CDR3 coding DNA: TGTGCCACCAGTCCGGGACCCCAAGGGACCCAGTACTTC. The rearrangement uses TRBV24-1 and TRBJ2-5; D tentatively fits TRBD1 or TRBD2 (5 bases each). The CDR3 extends over 13 amino acids. Germline CDR1 is KGHDR and CDR2 is SFDVKD.

In its sample, this clonotype was seen many times. V is TRBV18 and J is TRBJ2-5, with D perhaps matching TRBD2 (5 bases). Trimming took 6 bases from V and 5 from J, leaving 10 bases between them. The CDR3 extends over 12 amino acids. Germline V lookup: CDR1 KGHSH, CDR2 LQKENI. The CDR3 protein is CASSPGMETQYF. DNA of the CDR3: TGTGCCAGCTCCCCCGGGATGGAGACCCAGTACTTC.

The rearrangement uses TRBV20-1 and TRBJ2-7; TRBD2 aligns across 7 bases. Trimming at V came to 1 base and at J to 2 bases, leaving 5 bases not matched to a gene. Germline assignment: CDR1 DFQATT and CDR2 SNEGSKA (reference sequence). CDR3 length equals 14 residues. CDR3 residues: CSARVLALTYEQYF. The DNA for the CDR3 is TGCAGTGCTAGAGTACTAGCGCTGACCTACGAGCAGTACTTC.

This clonotype was observed at least ten times. This chain joins TRBV5-1 and TRBJ2-1; 13 positions match TRBD2. V was clipped by 4 bases and J by 0 bases; unmatched bases: 4. The CDR3 extends over 17 amino acids. Per germline, CDR1 SGHRS and CDR2 YFSETQ. The CDR3 is CASSTRTSGSSYNEQFF. In DNA, the CDR3 is TGCGCCAGCAGCACCCGGACTAGCGGGAGCTCCTACAATGAGCAGTTCTTC.

This clonotype appeared a few times. This chain joins TRBV6-1 and TRBJ1-5, with D unresolved. Germline V gene sequence: CDR1 MNHNS, CDR2 SASEGT. V lost 5 bases and J 5 bases, leaving 10 bases between the germline ends. The CDR3 covers 13 residues. CDR3 protein: CASSSVVYQPQHF. The CDR3 bases are TGTGCCAGCAGTTCCGTTGTCTATCAGCCCCAGCATTTT.

The chain uses TRBV18 and TRBJ2-2; D ambiguous. From germline, CDR1 is KGHSH and CDR2 LQKENI. Trimming pared 3 bases from V and 1 base from J, leaving 9 bases between. This CDR3 comprises 15 residues. The CDR3 sequence is CASSPFAGNTGELFF. DNA for the CDR3: TGTGCCAGCTCACCCTTTGCTGGGAACACCGGGGAGCTGTTTTTT. Looking up the rest from reference TRBV18 and TRBJ2-2 gives the full variable domain: NAGVMQNPRHLVRRRGQEARLRCSPMKGHSHVYWYRQLPEEGLKFMVYLQKENIIDESGMPKERFSAEFPKEGPSILRIQQVVRGDSAAYFCASSPFAGNTGELFFGEGSRLTVL.

The table lists this clonotype with a few counts. The genes are TRBV3-1 and TRBJ2-5; D gene unclear. The CDR3 covers 14 residues. The germline CDR1 and CDR2 sequences are LGHDT and YNNKEL (reference sequence). Between the trimmed V and J ends, which lost 1 base and 10 bases, there was a span of 16 bases. The CDR3 loop is CASSQGPSGGDQYF. In nucleotides, the CDR3 is TGTGCCAGCAGCCAAGGCCCCTCCGGTGGAGACCAGTACTTC.

The chain is built from TRBV4-1 and TRBJ2-7, with 12 bases that match TRBD2. Germline loops: CDR1 MGHRA, CDR2 YSYEKL. The CDR3 is made up of 16 amino acids. V was pared by 4 bases and J by 1 base, with 5 bases of the junction left unmatched. In DNA, the CDR3 is TGCGCCAGCAGCCGAAGACTAGCGGGAGTTTCCTACGAGCAGTACTTC. This encodes CASSRRLAGVSYEQYF.

In its sample, this clonotype was seen many times. This rearrangement joins TRBV29-1 to TRBJ2-7, with a weak D call TRBD2 (5 bases). The CDR3 covers 15 residues. V lost 7 bases and J lost 0, with 19 bases in between. The V gene's germline CDR1 is SQVTM and CDR2 ANQGSEA. DNA for the CDR3: TGCAGCGCTTTGAACCGGGGTTTCGGCTCCTACGAGCAGTACTTC. This translates into CSALNRGFGSYEQYF.

In its sample, this clonotype was seen once. The chain's CDR3 is CSASGQGKETQYF. DNA of the CDR3: TGCAGTGCTAGTGGACAGGGAAAGGAGACCCAGTACTTC. This rearrangement joins TRBV20-1 to TRBJ2-5, with TRBD1 identical over 8 bases. The germline V gene has CDR1 DFQATT and CDR2 SNEGSKA (reference sequence). The CDR3 runs to 13 residues. V trimming: 3 bases; J trimming: 5 bases; junction bases outside the gene matches: 5.